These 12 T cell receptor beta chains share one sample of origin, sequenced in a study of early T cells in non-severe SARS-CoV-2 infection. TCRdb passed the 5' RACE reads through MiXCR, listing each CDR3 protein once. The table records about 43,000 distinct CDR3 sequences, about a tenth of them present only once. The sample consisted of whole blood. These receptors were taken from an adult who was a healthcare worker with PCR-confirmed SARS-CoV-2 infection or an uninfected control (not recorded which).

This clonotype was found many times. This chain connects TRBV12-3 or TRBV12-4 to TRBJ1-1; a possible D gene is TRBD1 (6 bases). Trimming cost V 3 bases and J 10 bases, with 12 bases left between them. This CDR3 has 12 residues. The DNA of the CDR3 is TGTGCCAGCAGTTTGGCCGGGACAAGAGCTTTCTTT. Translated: CASSLAGTRAFF.

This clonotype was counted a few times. The CDR3 coding sequence is TGTGCCAGCAGCGCACCCAGGGGGGGGCCTTTGGGCAACAATGAGCAGTTCTTC. Translating gives CASSAPRGGPLGNNEQFF. The V call is TRBV5-4, the J call TRBJ2-1; perhaps D is TRBD1 or TRBD2 (7 bases each). The germline gives CDR1 SGHNT, CDR2 YYREEE (reference sequence). V was shortened by 4 bases and J by 5 bases, with 25 bases between the two germline ends. This CDR3 contains 18 residues. Using reference TRBV5-4 and TRBJ2-1 for the parts outside the CDR3, the full variable domain is ETGVTQSPTHLIKTRGQQVTLRCSSQSGHNTVSWYQQALGQGPQFIFQYYREEENGRGNFPPRFSGLQFPNYSSELNVNALELDDSALYLCASSAPRGGPLGNNEQFFGPGTRLTVL.

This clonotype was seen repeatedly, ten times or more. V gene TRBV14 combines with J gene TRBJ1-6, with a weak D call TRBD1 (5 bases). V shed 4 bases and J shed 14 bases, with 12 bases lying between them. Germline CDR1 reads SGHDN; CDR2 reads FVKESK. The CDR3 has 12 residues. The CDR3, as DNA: TGTGCCAGCAGCCTAGAACGGGGGTCCCTCCACTTT. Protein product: CASSLERGSLHF.

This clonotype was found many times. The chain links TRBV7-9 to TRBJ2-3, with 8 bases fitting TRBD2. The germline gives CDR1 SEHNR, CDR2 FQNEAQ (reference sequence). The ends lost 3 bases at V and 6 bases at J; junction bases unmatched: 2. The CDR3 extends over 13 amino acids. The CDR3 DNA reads TGTGCCAGCAGCTTCGGGGGGGCCGATACGCAGTATTTT. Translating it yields CASSFGGADTQYF.

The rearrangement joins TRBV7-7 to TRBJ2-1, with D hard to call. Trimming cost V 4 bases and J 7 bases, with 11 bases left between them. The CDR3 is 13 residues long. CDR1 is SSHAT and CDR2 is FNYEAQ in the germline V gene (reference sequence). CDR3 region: CASSSGLGNEQFF. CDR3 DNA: TGTGCCAGCAGCTCGGGCCTGGGGAATGAGCAGTTCTTC.

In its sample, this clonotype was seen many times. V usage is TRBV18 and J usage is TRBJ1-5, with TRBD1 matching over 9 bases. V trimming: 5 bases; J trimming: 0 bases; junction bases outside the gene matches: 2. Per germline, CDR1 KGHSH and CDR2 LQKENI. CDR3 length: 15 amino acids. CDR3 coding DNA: TGTGCCAGCTCAACGGGACAGGGTAGCAATCAGCCCCAGCATTTT. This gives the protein CASSTGQGSNQPQHF.

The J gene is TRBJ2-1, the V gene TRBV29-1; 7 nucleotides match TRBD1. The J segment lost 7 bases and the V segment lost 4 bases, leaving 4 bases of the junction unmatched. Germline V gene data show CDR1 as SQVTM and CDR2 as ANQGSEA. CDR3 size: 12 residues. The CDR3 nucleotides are TGCAGCGTTGTGACAGGGCGGAATGAGCAGTTCTTC. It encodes CSVVTGRNEQFF.

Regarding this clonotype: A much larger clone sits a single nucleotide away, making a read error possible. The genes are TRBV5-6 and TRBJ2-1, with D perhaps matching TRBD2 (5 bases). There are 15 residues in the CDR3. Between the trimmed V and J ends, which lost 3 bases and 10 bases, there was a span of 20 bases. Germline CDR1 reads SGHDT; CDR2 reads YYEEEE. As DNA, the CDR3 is TGTGCCAGCAGCTCCGTCCGCAGCCAAACGGGGGAGCAGTTCTTC. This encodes CASSSVRSQTGEQFF.

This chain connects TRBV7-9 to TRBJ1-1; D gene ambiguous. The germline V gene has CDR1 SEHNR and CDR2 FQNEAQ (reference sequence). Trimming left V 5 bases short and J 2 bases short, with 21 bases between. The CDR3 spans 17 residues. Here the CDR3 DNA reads TGTGCCAGCAGCCCCAACCTCGGCAGCAGGAAAAACACTGAAGCTTTCTTT. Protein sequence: CASSPNLGSRKNTEAFF. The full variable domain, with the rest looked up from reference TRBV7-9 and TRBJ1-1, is DTGVSQNPRHKITKRGQNVTFRCDPISEHNRLYWYRQTLGQGPEFLTYFQNEAQLEKSRLLSDRFSAERPKGSFSTLEIQRTEQGDSAMYLCASSPNLGSRKNTEAFFGQGTRLTVV.

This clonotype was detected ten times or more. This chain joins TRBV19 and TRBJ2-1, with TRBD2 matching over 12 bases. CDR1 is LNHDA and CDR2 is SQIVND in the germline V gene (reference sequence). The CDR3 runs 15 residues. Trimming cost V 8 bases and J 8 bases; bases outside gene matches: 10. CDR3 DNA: TGTGCCAGTTCGGCCCCGGGACTAGCGGGCGATGAGCAGTTCTTC. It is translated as CASSAPGLAGDEQFF.

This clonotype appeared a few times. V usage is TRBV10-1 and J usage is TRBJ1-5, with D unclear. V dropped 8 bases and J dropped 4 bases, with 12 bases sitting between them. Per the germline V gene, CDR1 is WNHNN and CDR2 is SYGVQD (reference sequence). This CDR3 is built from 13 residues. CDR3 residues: CASSPGLNQPQHF. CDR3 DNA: TGCGCCAGCTCCCCCGGGCTTAATCAGCCCCAGCATTTT.

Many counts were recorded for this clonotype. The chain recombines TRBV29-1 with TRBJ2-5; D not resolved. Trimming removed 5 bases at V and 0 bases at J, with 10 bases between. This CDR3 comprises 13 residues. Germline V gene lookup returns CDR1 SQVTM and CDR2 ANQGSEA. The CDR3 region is CSVLDANQETQYF. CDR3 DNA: TGCAGCGTTCTCGACGCCAACCAAGAGACCCAGTACTTC.